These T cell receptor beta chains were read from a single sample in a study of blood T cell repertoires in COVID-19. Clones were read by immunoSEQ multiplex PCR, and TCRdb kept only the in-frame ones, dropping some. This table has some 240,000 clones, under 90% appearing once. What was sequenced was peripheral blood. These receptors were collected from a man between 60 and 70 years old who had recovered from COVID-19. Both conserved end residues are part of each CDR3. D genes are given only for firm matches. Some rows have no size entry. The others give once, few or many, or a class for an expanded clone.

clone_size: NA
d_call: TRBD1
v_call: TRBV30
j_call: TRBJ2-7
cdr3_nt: TGTGCCTGGAGTGATCTGGACAGGGGTACCTACGAGCAGTACTTC
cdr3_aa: CAWSDLDRGTYEQYF

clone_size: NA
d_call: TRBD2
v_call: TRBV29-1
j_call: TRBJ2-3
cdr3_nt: TGCAGCGTTGAAGATTCTTTTGGACTAGCGGGGAGCACAGATACGCAGTATTTT
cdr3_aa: CSVEDSFGLAGSTDTQYF

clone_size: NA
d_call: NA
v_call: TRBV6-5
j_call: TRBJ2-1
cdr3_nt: TGTGCCAGCAGTTACTCGAGCGACTACCGAAATGAGCAGTTCTTC
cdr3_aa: CASSYSSDYRNEQFF

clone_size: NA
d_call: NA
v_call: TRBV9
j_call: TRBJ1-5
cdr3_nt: TGTGCCAGCTCTTCCGAAGGAGTTAGCAATCAGCCCCAGCATTTT
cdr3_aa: CASSSEGVSNQPQHF

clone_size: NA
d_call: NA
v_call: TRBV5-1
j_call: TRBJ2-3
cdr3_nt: TGCGCCAGCAGCTTGGCCGGGGCAGATACGCAGTATTTT
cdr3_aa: CASSLAGADTQYF

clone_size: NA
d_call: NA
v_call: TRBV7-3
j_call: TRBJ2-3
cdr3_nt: TGTGCCAGCAGCCCCTACGGTGGAGAAACGCAGTATTTT
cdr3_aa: CASSPYGGETQYF

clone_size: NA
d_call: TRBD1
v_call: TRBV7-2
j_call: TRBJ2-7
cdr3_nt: TGTGCCAGCAGCTTAACAGGGGCAGTAACCAACGAGCAGTACTTC
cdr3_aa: CASSLTGAVTNEQYF

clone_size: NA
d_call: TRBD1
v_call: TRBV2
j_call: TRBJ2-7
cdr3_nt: TGTGCCAGCGGCCAGGGGGCAGGCGAGCAGTACTTC
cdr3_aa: CASGQGAGEQYF

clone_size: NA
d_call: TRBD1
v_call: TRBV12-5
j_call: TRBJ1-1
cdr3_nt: TGTGCTAGTGGTTCAACAGGGGGAGGCACTGAAGCTTTCTTT
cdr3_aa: CASGSTGGGTEAFF

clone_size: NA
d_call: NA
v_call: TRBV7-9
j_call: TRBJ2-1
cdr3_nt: TGTGCCAGCAGCTCATACAGGGCAGGGGGGTATGAGCAGTTCTTC
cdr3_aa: CASSSYRAGGYEQFF

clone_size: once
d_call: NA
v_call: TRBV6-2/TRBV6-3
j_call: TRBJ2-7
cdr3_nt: TGTGCCAGCAGTTACCGAGGGAGCGTCTCCTACGACGAGCAGTACTTC
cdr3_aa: CASSYRGSVSYDEQYF

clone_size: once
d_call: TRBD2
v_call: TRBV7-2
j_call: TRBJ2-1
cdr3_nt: TGTGCCAGCAGCTTAGTTGGGGGGGGCTCCTACAATGAGCAGTTCTTC
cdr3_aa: CASSLVGGGSYNEQFF

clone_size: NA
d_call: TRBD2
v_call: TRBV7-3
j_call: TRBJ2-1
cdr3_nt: TGTGCCAGCAGCCCAGCTAGCGGGAGATACAATGAGCAGTTCTTC
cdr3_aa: CASSPASGRYNEQFF

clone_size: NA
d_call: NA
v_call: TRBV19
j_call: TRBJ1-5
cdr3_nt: TGTGCCAGTAGGGACGGACAGTACAATCAGCCCCAGCATTTT
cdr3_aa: CASRDGQYNQPQHF

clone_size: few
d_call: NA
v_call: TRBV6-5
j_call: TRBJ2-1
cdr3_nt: TGTGCCAGCAGTTACAGCGCCTCATCGACCTACAATGAGCAGTTCTTC
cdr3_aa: CASSYSASSTYNEQFF

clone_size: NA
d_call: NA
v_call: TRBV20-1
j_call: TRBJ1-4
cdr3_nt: TGCAGTGCTAGTTCGGCAAAGGGGGTACTTAGGGAAAAACTGTTTTTT
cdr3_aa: CSASSAKGVLREKLFF

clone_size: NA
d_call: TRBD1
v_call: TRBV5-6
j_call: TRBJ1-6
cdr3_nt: TGTGCCAGCAGCCCTCGGACAGGGGCTAATTCACCCCTCCACTTT
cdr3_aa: CASSPRTGANSPLHF

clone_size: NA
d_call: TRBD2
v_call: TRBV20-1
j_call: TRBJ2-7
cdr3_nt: TGCAGTGCTAGTCTAGCGGGGTTCTACGAGCAGTACTTC
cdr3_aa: CSASLAGFYEQYF

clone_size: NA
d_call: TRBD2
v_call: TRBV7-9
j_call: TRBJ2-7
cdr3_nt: TGTGCCAGCAGCGTTAGCGGGGGAAACGAGCAGTACTTC
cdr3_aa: CASSVSGGNEQYF

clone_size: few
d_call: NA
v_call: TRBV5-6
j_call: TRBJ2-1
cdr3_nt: TGTGCCAGCAGCCTTCGGCGGTCCTCCTACAATGAGCAGTTCTTC
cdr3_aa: CASSLRRSSYNEQFF

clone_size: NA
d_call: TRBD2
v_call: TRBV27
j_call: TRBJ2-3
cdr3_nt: TGTGCCAGCAGTTACGATAGCGGGATTTCCACAGATACGCAGTATTTT
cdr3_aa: CASSYDSGISTDTQYF

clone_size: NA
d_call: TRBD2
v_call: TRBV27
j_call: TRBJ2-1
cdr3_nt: TGTGCCAGCAGTTACCTACTAGCGGGAGGTTACAATGAGCAGTTCTTC
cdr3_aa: CASSYLLAGGYNEQFF

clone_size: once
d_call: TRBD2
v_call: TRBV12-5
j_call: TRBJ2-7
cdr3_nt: TGTGCTAGTGGTTTGGGGGAGGGCGAGCAGTACTTC
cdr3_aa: CASGLGEGEQYF

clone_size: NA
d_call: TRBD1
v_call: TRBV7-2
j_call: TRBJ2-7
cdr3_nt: TGTGCCAGCAGCCGGAGGACAGGGCCCACCTACGAGCAGTACTTC
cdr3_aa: CASSRRTGPTYEQYF

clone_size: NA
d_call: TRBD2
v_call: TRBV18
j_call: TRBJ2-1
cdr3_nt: TGTGCCAGCTCGTCTAGCGGGAGGAGCTCCTACAATGAGCAGTTCTTC
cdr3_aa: CASSSSGRSSYNEQFF

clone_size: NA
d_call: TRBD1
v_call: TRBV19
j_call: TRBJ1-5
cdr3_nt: TGTGCCAGTAGTATTGACAGGGTCCCCCCTTATAGCAATCAGCCCCAGCATTTT
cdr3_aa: CASSIDRVPPYSNQPQHF

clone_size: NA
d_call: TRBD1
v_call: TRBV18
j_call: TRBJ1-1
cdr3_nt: TGTGCCAGCTCAGTACAGGGGGGGAATGAAGCTTTCTTT
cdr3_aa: CASSVQGGNEAFF

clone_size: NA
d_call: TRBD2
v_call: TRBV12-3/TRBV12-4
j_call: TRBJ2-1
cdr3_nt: TGTGCCAGCACCCTCTCTAGCGGACGGGAGTTCTTC
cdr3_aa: CASTLSSGREFF